This is a list of T cell receptor beta chains from one sample in a study of identical twins. Each CDR3 protein gets one entry after TCRdb re-called the 5' RACE reads with MiXCR. The repertoire has approximately 690,000 distinct CDR3 sequences, around 6% of them found once; the top ten carry 1.5% to 2%. Sequencing was done on a sample of naive T cells sorted from blood. The receptors stem from a man between 18 and 35 years old in good health. CDR3s include the opening cysteine and the closing phenylalanine or tryptophan. Each record gives: J gene, V gene, CDR3 protein.

j_call: TRBJ1-1
v_call: TRBV9
cdr3_aa: CASSVVGMNTEAFF

j_call: TRBJ2-3
v_call: TRBV20-1
cdr3_aa: CSARVGTGTDTQYF

j_call: TRBJ2-1
v_call: TRBV12-3/TRBV12-4
cdr3_aa: CASSPPLVGDEQFF

j_call: TRBJ1-4
v_call: TRBV7-9
cdr3_aa: CASSSLKEYANEKLFF

j_call: TRBJ2-1
v_call: TRBV18
cdr3_aa: CASSPQGAGEQFF

j_call: TRBJ1-1
v_call: TRBV7-6
cdr3_aa: CASSHSGNTEAFF

j_call: TRBJ2-7
v_call: TRBV29-1
cdr3_aa: CSVVIGGGIDHEQYF

j_call: TRBJ2-2
v_call: TRBV5-1
cdr3_aa: CASSSTGTSGAGELFF

j_call: TRBJ1-5
v_call: TRBV2
cdr3_aa: CASSAGNINQPQHF

j_call: TRBJ2-5
v_call: TRBV6-1
cdr3_aa: CASSDQSGLETQYF

j_call: TRBJ2-2
v_call: TRBV18
cdr3_aa: CASDDTGELFF

j_call: TRBJ2-5
v_call: TRBV5-1
cdr3_aa: CASLPTGGQETQYF

j_call: TRBJ2-1
v_call: TRBV7-3
cdr3_aa: CASSLDNYNEQFF

j_call: TRBJ1-6
v_call: TRBV20-1
cdr3_aa: CSATSGGMGSPLHF

j_call: TRBJ2-7
v_call: TRBV25-1
cdr3_aa: CASSVQGSSYEQYF

j_call: TRBJ2-1
v_call: TRBV5-1
cdr3_aa: CASNPGGLRGLYNEQFF

j_call: TRBJ2-2
v_call: TRBV5-1
cdr3_aa: CASSGTSGLNTGELFF

j_call: TRBJ2-7
v_call: TRBV4-3
cdr3_aa: CASSQGVGGFYEQYF

j_call: TRBJ1-1
v_call: TRBV6-1
cdr3_aa: CASSEAWGSTEAFF

j_call: TRBJ1-4
v_call: TRBV9
cdr3_aa: CASSPTGANEKLFF

j_call: TRBJ2-5
v_call: TRBV20-1
cdr3_aa: CSARVIKTQYF

j_call: TRBJ2-7
v_call: TRBV10-3
cdr3_aa: CAISAPATYEQYF

j_call: TRBJ2-7
v_call: TRBV7-8
cdr3_aa: CASSLGDRGKMEQYF

j_call: TRBJ2-1
v_call: TRBV6-2/TRBV6-3
cdr3_aa: CASSYTSVAPTNEQFF

j_call: TRBJ2-4
v_call: TRBV29-1
cdr3_aa: CSVGQGANIQYF

j_call: TRBJ2-1
v_call: TRBV20-1
cdr3_aa: CSARRGIYNEQFF

j_call: TRBJ2-3
v_call: TRBV6-2/TRBV6-3
cdr3_aa: CASSYKVNPTDTQYF

j_call: TRBJ1-1
v_call: TRBV19
cdr3_aa: CASSPGTYTEAFF

j_call: TRBJ2-1
v_call: TRBV12-3/TRBV12-4
cdr3_aa: CASSGLAAHPSSYNEQFF

j_call: TRBJ2-2
v_call: TRBV25-1
cdr3_aa: CASSASQGSTGELFF

j_call: TRBJ2-2
v_call: TRBV29-1
cdr3_aa: CSVGYRLAATGELFF

j_call: TRBJ1-5
v_call: TRBV7-6
cdr3_aa: CASSLGGEVNQPQHF

j_call: TRBJ2-1
v_call: TRBV12-3/TRBV12-4
cdr3_aa: CASSPGRDRGNEQFF

j_call: TRBJ2-5
v_call: TRBV5-1
cdr3_aa: CASSLKGVGETQYF

j_call: TRBJ2-5
v_call: TRBV9
cdr3_aa: CASSASGRQETQYF

j_call: TRBJ2-1
v_call: TRBV5-5
cdr3_aa: CASSLIDSGEQFF

j_call: TRBJ1-1
v_call: TRBV4-3
cdr3_aa: CASSQVSGSTAEAFF

j_call: TRBJ2-2
v_call: TRBV15
cdr3_aa: CATSTDKKTGELFF

j_call: TRBJ2-4
v_call: TRBV12-3/TRBV12-4
cdr3_aa: CASSLGLGVGIQYF

j_call: TRBJ1-6
v_call: TRBV3-1
cdr3_aa: CASSQVPTPSDSPLHF

j_call: TRBJ2-5
v_call: TRBV12-3/TRBV12-4
cdr3_aa: CASSPEKETQYF

j_call: TRBJ1-4
v_call: TRBV29-1
cdr3_aa: CSVADFSVGEKLFF

j_call: TRBJ2-1
v_call: TRBV12-3/TRBV12-4
cdr3_aa: CASSPALAGNEQFF

j_call: TRBJ2-1
v_call: TRBV5-1
cdr3_aa: CASSSISGKNNEQFF

j_call: TRBJ1-4
v_call: TRBV7-2
cdr3_aa: CASSPAGTANEKLFF

j_call: TRBJ2-1
v_call: TRBV5-1
cdr3_aa: CASSLVSGGRGYNEQFF

j_call: TRBJ2-2
v_call: TRBV7-6
cdr3_aa: CASSAPVHPIQNTGELFF